The 12 T cell receptor beta chains listed next were all sequenced from one sample in a study of T cells in Graves' hyperthyroidism and ophthalmopathy. TCR beta CDR3 sequences were amplified from RNA transcripts. RT-PCR in the first round (using the HTBI primer set) targeted the TCR CDR3. TCRdb itself ran the multiplex PCR reads through MiXCR, one entry per CDR3 protein. The table includes hundreds of thousands of distinct CDR3 sequences, about 15% detected once. Sequencing input: blood. All receptors derive from a woman in her twenties or thirties with Graves' hyperthyroidism that later progressed to Graves' ophthalmopathy.

This clonotype was observed many times. The rearrangement uses TRBV18 and TRBJ2-5; 9 bases fit TRBD1. Looked up from germline, CDR1 is KGHSH and CDR2 is LQKENI. With V trimmed by 8 bases and J by 3 bases, 7 bases remained unmatched. The CDR3 totals 14 residues. Here the CDR3 DNA reads TGTGCCAGCAGTTCCCGGGACAGGGAAGAGACCCAGTACTTC. Translating gives CASSSRDREETQYF.

The chain is built from TRBV28 and TRBJ2-2; 9 bases fit TRBD1. Trimming at V came to 4 bases and at J to 2 bases, leaving 2 bases not matched to a gene. Germline V gene data show CDR1 as MDHEN and CDR2 as SYDVKM. The CDR3 is made up of 15 amino acids. CDR3 amino acids: CASSWTGVNTGELFF. CDR3 coding DNA: TGTGCCAGCAGTTGGACAGGGGTAAACACCGGGGAGCTGTTTTTT.

This clonotype was observed many times. This chain joins TRBV12-3 or TRBV12-4 and TRBJ1-1; D not certain. The ends were cut back, 5 bases at V and 6 bases at J, with 13 bases in the middle. There are 13 residues in the CDR3. The CDR3 coding sequence is TGTGCCAGCAGTCTACCGGGAAGTCCTGAAGCTTTCTTT. Translation gives CASSLPGSPEAFF.

This clonotype occurred many times. V gene TRBV28 combines with J gene TRBJ1-5, with no clear D. The germline V gene encodes CDR1 MDHEN and CDR2 SYDVKM. The CDR3 spans 12 residues. The V and J ends lost 8 bases and 10 bases respectively, with 15 bases between them. The CDR3 sequence is CASDMLGGPQHF. DNA for the CDR3: TGTGCCAGCGACATGTTGGGAGGTCCCCAGCATTTT.

This clonotype has a count of ten or more. The chain couples TRBV12-3 or TRBV12-4 to TRBJ1-1, with D perhaps TRBD1 (5 bases). The CDR3 length is 14 residues. Between the trimmed V and J ends, which lost 6 bases and 10 bases, there was a span of 21 bases. CDR3 bases: TGTGCCAGCAGACCCCTCCGGGACGGCGTCGGAGCTTTCTTT. Protein product: CASRPLRDGVGAFF.

A few counts support this clonotype. With a much larger clone just one base away, this may be a read error. The CDR3 reads CASSQGLKNGQFF. The CDR3, as DNA: TGTGCCAGCAGCCAGGGACTAAAAAATGGGCAGTTCTTC. The chain has TRBV7-3 and TRBJ2-1; 7 bases match TRBD2. The CDR3 length is 13 residues. Germline CDR1 and CDR2: SGHTA and FQGTGA.

This clonotype was picked up many times. The rearrangement uses TRBV9 and TRBJ1-5; D is unresolved. V gave up 2 bases and J gave up 4 bases, with 10 bases separating them. CDR1 SGDLS and CDR2 YYNGEE come from the germline V gene. CDR3 length equals 14 residues. The CDR3, as DNA: TGTGCCAGCAGCGTGTGGGCGGAGAATCAGCCCCAGCATTTT. This translates into CASSVWAENQPQHF.

This clonotype was seen ten or more times. The chain has TRBV28 and TRBJ2-5, with TRBD1 identical over 8 bases. J gave up 5 bases and V 10 bases, and 6 bases lay outside the gene matches. The CDR3 totals 12 residues. The germline V gene encodes CDR1 MDHEN and CDR2 SYDVKM. In nucleotides, the CDR3 is TGTGCCACACAGGGGGTTTGGGAGACCCAGTACTTC. Encoded protein: CATQGVWETQYF.

V is TRBV10-3 and J is TRBJ1-2, with D possibly being TRBD1 (6 bases). V gave up 3 bases and J gave up 5 bases, with 13 bases separating them. In germline, CDR1 is ENHRY, CDR2 SYGVKD. This CDR3 has 14 residues. The DNA for the CDR3 is TGTGCCATCAGTGATCTTGGCAGGGGATATGGCTACACCTTC. It translates to CAISDLGRGYGYTF.

The V call is TRBV27, the J call TRBJ2-5, with D tentatively TRBD2 (5 bases). The V and J ends lost 4 bases and 5 bases respectively, with 11 bases between them. The CDR3 contains 13 residues. Per germline, CDR1 MNHEY and CDR2 SMNVEV (reference sequence). Here the CDR3 reads CASSSGIGETQYF. The CDR3 DNA reads as TGTGCCAGCAGTTCCGGGATTGGTGAGACCCAGTACTTC.

About this clonotype: Just one base apart from a much larger clone, this may be a read error. Because it lacks the conserved phenylalanine or tryptophan at the end, this CDR3 is likely a read error. The chain combines TRBV7-3 with TRBJ1-1, with D unclear. CDR1 and CDR2 (germline): SGHTA, FQGTGA. The CDR3 is made up of 15 amino acids. V gave up 0 bases and J gave up 1 base, with 9 bases separating them. CDR3 nucleotide sequence: TGTGCCAGCAGCTTAACGGGCAATTCGAACACTGAAGCTTTCCTT. Amino acid sequence: CASSLTGNSNTEAFL.

On this clonotype itself: The conserved closing phenylalanine or tryptophan is absent in this CDR3, likely reflecting a read error. This chain joins TRBV6-1 and TRBJ2-7, with 7 positions matching TRBD1. The CDR3 is made up of 15 amino acids. Germline CDR1 is MNHNS and CDR2 is SASEGT. J was trimmed by 0 bases and V by 6 bases; bases with no gene match: 8. In DNA form, the CDR3 reads TGTGCCAGCAGCTCAAGCGGACAGGTCTCCTACGAGCAGTACTCC. Protein: CASSSSGQVSYEQYS.